A single sample gave rise to the 6 T cell receptor beta chains below, sequenced in a study of CD8 T cells in Susac syndrome. RNA was extracted with the RNeasy kit, and a quantity of about 0.45 to 1 ug was reverse transcribed using random hexamers. TCRdb re-derived calls from the immunoSEQ multiplex PCR reads in MiXCR, one entry per CDR3 protein. The data show some 200,000 distinct CDR3 sequences, approximately 94% seen once. The sample taken for sequencing was CD4+ T cells from PBMCs. All receptors derive from a human donor in good health.

The rearrangement joins TRBV20-1 to TRBJ2-7, with D uncertain. This CDR3 region has 13 residues. Trimming shortened V by 3 bases and J by 3 bases, and 12 bases separated the two germline ends. Per the germline V gene, CDR1 is DFQATT and CDR2 is SNEGSKA (reference sequence). CDR3 residues: CSASAVTHYEQYF. The CDR3 region has the DNA TGCAGTGCTAGCGCGGTGACACACTACGAGCAGTACTTC.

The chain couples TRBV19 to TRBJ2-6, with TRBD1 identical over 11 bases. Germline trimming cut 6 bases from V and 2 bases from J; bases unmatched to any gene: 9. CDR3 length equals 18 residues. CDR1 and CDR2 (germline): LNHDA, SQIVND (reference sequence). CDR3: CASRRAGQGVAGANVLTF. The CDR3 nucleotides read TGTGCCAGTAGGCGAGCGGGACAGGGGGTAGCTGGGGCCAACGTCCTGACTTTC.

The chain is built from TRBV28 and TRBJ1-3, with D unresolved. With 2 bases removed from V and 0 bases from J, the gap between germline ends came to 5 bases. Germline loops: CDR1 MDHEN, CDR2 SYDVKM. The CDR3 is made up of 14 amino acids. CDR3 DNA: TGTGCCAGCAGTTTAATCCGCTCTGGAAACACCATATATTTT. Protein product: CASSLIRSGNTIYF.

The chain combines TRBV7-3 with TRBJ2-7; 8 nucleotides align to TRBD1. The junction had 7 bases not matched to a gene; V was cut back by 4 bases and J by 2 bases. Germline-derived CDR1 and CDR2 are SGHTA and FQGTGA. The CDR3 is 15 residues long. The CDR3, as DNA: TGTGCCAGCAGCTCATCCGGGACAGGTCCCTACGAGCAGTACTTC. It yields the protein CASSSSGTGPYEQYF.

The genes are TRBV27 and TRBJ2-1; 7 nucleotides agree with TRBD2. V was clipped by 8 bases and J by 9 bases; unmatched bases: 10. This CDR3 is 13 amino acids long. Germline loops: CDR1 MNHEY, CDR2 SMNVEV (reference sequence). The CDR3 region is CASSSGGISEQFF. CDR3 DNA: TGTGCCAGCTCGTCGGGAGGAATCAGTGAGCAGTTCTTC.

The chain links TRBV28 to TRBJ1-2; 7 bases align to TRBD1. V was clipped by 4 bases and J by 6 bases; unmatched bases: 5. This CDR3 region has 13 residues. CDR1 and CDR2 from the germline V gene are MDHEN and SYDVKM. The CDR3 here is CASSSQGQDGYTF. CDR3 coding DNA: TGTGCCAGCAGTTCACAGGGGCAGGATGGCTACACCTTC.